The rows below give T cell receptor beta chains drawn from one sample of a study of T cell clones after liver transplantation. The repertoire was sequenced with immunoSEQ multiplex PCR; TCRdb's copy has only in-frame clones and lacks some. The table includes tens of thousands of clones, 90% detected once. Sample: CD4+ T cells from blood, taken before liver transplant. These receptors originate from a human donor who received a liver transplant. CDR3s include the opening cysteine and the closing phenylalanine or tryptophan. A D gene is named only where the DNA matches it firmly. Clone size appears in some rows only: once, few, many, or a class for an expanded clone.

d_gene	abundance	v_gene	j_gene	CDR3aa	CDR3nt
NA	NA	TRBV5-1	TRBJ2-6	CASSLATGANVLTF	TGCGCCAGCAGCTTGGCGACTGGGGCCAACGTCCTGACTTTC
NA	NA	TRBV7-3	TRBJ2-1	CASSSTVYNEQFF	TGTGCCAGCAGTTCTACAGTATACAATGAGCAGTTCTTC
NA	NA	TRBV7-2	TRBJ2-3	CASSRRVITDTQYF	TGTGCCAGCAGCCGGCGGGTAATCACAGATACGCAGTATTTT
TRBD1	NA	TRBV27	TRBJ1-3	CASSQRGGQGKNTIYF	TGTGCCAGCAGCCAAAGGGGAGGACAGGGTAAAAACACCATATATTTT
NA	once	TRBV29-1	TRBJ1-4	CSVRGGRGNEKLFF	TGCAGCGTGCGGGGGGGGCGCGGTAATGAAAAACTGTTTTTT
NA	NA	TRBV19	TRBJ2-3	CASSLAGRGSSTDTQYF	TGTGCCAGTAGTCTGGCCGGGAGAGGGTCTAGCACAGATACGCAGTATTTT
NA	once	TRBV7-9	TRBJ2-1	CASSPLLPGHNEQFF	TGTGCCAGCAGCCCGCTACTTCCGGGGCACAATGAGCAGTTCTTC
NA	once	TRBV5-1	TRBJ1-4	CASRRTSPTEKLFF	TGCGCCAGCAGGAGGACCTCGCCGACCGAAAAACTGTTTTTT
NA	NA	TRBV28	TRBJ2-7	CASSLGTTHEQYF	TGTGCCAGCAGTCTGGGGACAACCCACGAGCAGTACTTC
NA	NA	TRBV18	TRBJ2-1	CASSPNDGSSYNEQFF	TGTGCCAGCTCACCGAACGACGGGAGCTCCTACAATGAGCAGTTCTTC
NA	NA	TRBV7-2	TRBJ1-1	CASSLAVGGRTEAFF	TGTGCCAGCAGCTTAGCGGTGGGGGGTCGAACTGAAGCTTTCTTT
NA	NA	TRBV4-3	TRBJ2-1	CASSQDGRYNEQFF	TGCGCCAGCAGCCAAGATGGCCGTTACAATGAGCAGTTCTTC
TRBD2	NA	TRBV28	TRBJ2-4	CATVAGGGKNIQYF	TGTGCCACCGTAGCGGGAGGCGGCAAAAACATTCAGTACTTC
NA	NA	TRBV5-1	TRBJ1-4	CASSLEGGRFSNEKLFF	TGCGCCAGCAGCTTGGAGGGGGGGCGCTTCTCTAATGAAAAACTGTTTTTT
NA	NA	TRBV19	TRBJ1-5	CASSSPGRDQPQHF	TGTGCCAGTAGTAGTCCAGGAAGAGATCAGCCCCAGCATTTT
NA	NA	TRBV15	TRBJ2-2	CATSRDLDTGELFF	TGTGCCACCAGCAGAGATCTGGACACCGGGGAGCTGTTTTTT
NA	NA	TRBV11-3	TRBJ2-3	CASSFSGGVTDTQYF	TGTGCCAGCAGCTTCAGCGGCGGGGTGACAGATACGCAGTATTTT
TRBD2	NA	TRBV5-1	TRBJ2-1	CASSDQGLARSDEQFF	TGCGCCAGCAGCGACCAGGGACTAGCGAGGTCCGATGAGCAGTTCTTC
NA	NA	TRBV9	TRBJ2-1	CASSVAADLEQFF	TGTGCCAGCAGCGTAGCAGCGGACCTTGAGCAGTTCTTC
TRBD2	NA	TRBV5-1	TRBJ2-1	CASRPLGVAGSDVGEQFF	TGCGCCAGCAGGCCCTTGGGGGTAGCGGGGAGCGACGTTGGTGAGCAGTTCTTC
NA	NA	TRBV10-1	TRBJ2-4	CASSESLAKNIQYF	TGCGCCAGCAGTGAGAGCCTAGCCAAAAACATTCAGTACTTT
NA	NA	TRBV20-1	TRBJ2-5	CSASTGETQYF	TGCAGTGCCTCCACGGGGGAGACCCAGTACTTC
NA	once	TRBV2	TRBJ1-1	CASSRMWDTEAFF	TGTGCCAGCAGCCGTATGTGGGACACTGAAGCTTTCTTT
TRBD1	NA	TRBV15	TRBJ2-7	CATSRARQGYEQYF	TGTGCCACCAGCAGGGCAAGACAGGGGTACGAGCAGTACTTC
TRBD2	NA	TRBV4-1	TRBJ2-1	CASGKAGVSYNEQFF	TGCGCCAGCGGAAAAGCGGGAGTAAGTTACAATGAGCAGTTCTTC
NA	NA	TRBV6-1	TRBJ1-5	CASSQGFSNQPQHF	TGTGCCAGCTCGCAGGGGTTCAGCAATCAGCCCCAGCATTTT
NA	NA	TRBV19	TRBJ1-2	CASTDRGRRGYTF	TGTGCCAGTACTGATCGGGGCCGACGTGGCTACACCTTC
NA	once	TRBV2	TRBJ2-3	CASSAPSTSTDTQYF	TGTGCCAGCAGTGCCCCTAGTACTAGCACAGATACGCAGTATTTT
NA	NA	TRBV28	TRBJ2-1	CASSLQIPQFF	TGTGCCAGCAGTTTACAGATTCCGCAGTTCTTC